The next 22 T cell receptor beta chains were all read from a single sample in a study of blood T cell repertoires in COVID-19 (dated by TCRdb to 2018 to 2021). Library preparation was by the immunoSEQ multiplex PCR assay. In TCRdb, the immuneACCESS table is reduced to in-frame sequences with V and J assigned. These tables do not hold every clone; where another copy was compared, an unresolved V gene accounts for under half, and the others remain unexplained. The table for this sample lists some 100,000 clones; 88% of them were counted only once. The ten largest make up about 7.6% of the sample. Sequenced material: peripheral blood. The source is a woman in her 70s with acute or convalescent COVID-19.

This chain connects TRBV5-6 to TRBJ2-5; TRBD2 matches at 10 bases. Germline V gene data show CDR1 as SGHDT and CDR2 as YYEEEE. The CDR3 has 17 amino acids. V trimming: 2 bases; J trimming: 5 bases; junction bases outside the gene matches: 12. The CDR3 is CASSFLSSGSSLETQYF. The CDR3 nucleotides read TGTGCCAGCAGCTTTCTGTCTAGCGGGAGTAGCTTGGAGACCCAGTACTTC.

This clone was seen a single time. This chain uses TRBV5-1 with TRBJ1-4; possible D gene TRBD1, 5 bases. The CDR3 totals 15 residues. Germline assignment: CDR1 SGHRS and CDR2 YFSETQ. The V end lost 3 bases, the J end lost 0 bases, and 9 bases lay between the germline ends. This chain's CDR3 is CASSSTVATNEKLFF. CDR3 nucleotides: TGCGCCAGCAGCTCGACAGTCGCAACTAATGAAAAACTGTTTTTT.

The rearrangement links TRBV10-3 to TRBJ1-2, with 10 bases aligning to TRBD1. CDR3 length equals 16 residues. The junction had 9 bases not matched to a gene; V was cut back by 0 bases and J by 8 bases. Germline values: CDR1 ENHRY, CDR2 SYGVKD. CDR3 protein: CAISESEPGQGGGYTF. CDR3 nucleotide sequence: TGTGCCATCAGTGAGTCCGAGCCCGGACAGGGGGGAGGCTACACCTTC.

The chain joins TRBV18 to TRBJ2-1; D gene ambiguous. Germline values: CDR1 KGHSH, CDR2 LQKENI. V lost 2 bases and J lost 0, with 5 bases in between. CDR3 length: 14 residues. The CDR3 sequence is CASSPVSSYNEQFF. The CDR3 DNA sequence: TGTGCCAGCTCACCAGTGAGCTCCTACAATGAGCAGTTCTTC.

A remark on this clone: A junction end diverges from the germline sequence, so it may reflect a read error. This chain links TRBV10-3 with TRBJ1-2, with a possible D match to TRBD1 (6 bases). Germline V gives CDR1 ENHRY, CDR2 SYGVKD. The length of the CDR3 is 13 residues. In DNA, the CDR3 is TGTGCCATCAGTGAGGGACAGAACTATGGCTACACTTTC. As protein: CAISEGQNYGYTF.

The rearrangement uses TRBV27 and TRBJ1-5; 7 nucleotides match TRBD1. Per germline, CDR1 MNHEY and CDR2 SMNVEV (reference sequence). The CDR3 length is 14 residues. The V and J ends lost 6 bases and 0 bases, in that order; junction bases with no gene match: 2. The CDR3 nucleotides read TGTGCCAGCAGCCCAGGGGGTAGCAATCAGCCCCAGCATTTT. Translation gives CASSPGGSNQPQHF.

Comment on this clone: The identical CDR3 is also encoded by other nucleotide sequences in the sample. For the CDR3, the DNA is TGCGCCAGCAGCTTGGGACAGGACTACGAGCAGTACTTC. Amino acids: CASSLGQDYEQYF. The chain is built from TRBV5-1 and TRBJ2-7; TRBD1 is a possible D gene (6 bases). Germline loops: CDR1 SGHRS, CDR2 YFSETQ. This CDR3 has 13 residues. Trimming took off 0 bases at V and 3 bases at J, with 7 bases between the two ends.

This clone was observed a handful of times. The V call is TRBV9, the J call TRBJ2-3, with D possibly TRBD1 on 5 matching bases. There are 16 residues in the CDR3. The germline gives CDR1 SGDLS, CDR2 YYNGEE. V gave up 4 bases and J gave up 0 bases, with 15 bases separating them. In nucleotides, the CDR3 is TGTGCCAGCAGCACCCGACAGAGTACTAGCACAGATACGCAGTATTTT. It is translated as CASSTRQSTSTDTQYF.

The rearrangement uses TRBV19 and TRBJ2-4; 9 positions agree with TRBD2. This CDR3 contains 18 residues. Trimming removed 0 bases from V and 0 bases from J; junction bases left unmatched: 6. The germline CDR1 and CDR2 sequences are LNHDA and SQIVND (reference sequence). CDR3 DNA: TGTGCCAGTAGTATAGATCGCGGGGGGGACCTAGCCAAAAACATTCAGTACTTC. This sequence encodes CASSIDRGGDLAKNIQYF.

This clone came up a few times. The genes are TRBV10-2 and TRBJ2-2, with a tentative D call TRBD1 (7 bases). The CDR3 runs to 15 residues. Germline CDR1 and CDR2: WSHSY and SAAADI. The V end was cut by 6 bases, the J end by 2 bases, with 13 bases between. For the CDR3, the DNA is TGCGCCAGCAGGGAGGGACAGCTCAACACCGGGGAGCTGTTTTTT. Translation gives CASREGQLNTGELFF.

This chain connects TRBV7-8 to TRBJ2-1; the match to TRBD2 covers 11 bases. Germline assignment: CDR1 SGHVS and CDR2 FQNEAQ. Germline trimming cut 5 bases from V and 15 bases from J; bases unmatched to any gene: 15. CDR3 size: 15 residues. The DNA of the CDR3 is TGTGCCAGCAGCATCACACCGAATAGCGGGGGGGCGCCGTTCTTC. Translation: CASSITPNSGGAPFF.

Written as DNA, the CDR3 is TGCGCCAGCAGCCTACGGACAGGACCTGCAACTAATGAAAAACTGTTTTTT. Translation: CASSLRTGPATNEKLFF. V usage is TRBV5-1 and J usage is TRBJ1-4, with 7 bases identical to TRBD1. V gave up 4 bases and J gave up 0 bases; unmatched junction bases: 9. Per germline, CDR1 SGHRS and CDR2 YFSETQ. The CDR3 is made up of 17 amino acids.

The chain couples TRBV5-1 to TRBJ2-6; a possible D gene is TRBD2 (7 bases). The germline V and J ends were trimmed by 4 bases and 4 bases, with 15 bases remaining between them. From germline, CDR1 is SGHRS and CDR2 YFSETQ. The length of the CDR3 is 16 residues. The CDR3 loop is CASSPGGMFGANVLTF. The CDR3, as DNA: TGCGCCAGCAGCCCGGGGGGCATGTTCGGGGCCAACGTCCTGACTTTC.

CDR3 loop: CASSLSDSTDTQYF. In DNA, the CDR3 is TGCGCCAGCAGCTTGTCGGACTCCACAGATACGCAGTATTTT. This chain uses TRBV5-1 with TRBJ2-3; maybe TRBD2 (5 bases). Looked up from germline, CDR1 is SGHRS and CDR2 is YFSETQ. V lost 1 base and J lost 2, with 8 bases in between. This CDR3 contains 14 residues. Full variable domain (outside the CDR3, taken from reference TRBV5-1 and TRBJ2-3): KAGVTQTPRYLIKTRGQQVTLSCSPISGHRSVSWYQQTPGQGLQFLFEYFSETQRNKGNFPGRFSGRQFSNSRSEMNVSTLELGDSALYLCASSLSDSTDTQYFGPGTRLTVL.

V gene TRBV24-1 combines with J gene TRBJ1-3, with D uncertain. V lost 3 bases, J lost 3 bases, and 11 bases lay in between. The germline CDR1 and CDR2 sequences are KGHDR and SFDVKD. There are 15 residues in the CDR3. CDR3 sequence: CATSDPTDIGNTIYF. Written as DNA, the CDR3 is TGTGCCACCAGTGATCCTACAGATATTGGAAACACCATATATTTT.

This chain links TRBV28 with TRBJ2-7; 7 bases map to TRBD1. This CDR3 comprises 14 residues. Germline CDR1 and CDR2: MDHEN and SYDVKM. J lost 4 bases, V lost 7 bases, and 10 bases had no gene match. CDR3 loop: CASTSGDSLYEQYF. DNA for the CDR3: TGTGCCAGCACCTCCGGGGACAGCTTGTACGAGCAGTACTTC.

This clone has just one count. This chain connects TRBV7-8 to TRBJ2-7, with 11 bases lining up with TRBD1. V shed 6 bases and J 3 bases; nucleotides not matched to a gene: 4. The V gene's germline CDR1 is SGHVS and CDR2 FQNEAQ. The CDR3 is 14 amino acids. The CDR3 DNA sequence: TGTGCCAGCAGACCCGGGACAGGGGGCTACGAGCAGTACTTC. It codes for CASRPGTGGYEQYF.

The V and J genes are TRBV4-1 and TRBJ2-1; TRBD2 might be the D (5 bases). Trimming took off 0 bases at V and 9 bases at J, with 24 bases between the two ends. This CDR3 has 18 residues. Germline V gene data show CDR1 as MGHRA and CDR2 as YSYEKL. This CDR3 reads CASSQEEEKAGWESEQFF. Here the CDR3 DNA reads TGCGCCAGCAGCCAAGAGGAGGAAAAGGCTGGGTGGGAGTCTGAGCAGTTCTTC.

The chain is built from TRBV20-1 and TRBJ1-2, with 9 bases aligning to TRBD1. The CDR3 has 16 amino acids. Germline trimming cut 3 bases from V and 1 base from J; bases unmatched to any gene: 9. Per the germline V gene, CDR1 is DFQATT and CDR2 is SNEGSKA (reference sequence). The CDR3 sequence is CSASFRDRESNYGYTF. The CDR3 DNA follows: TGCAGTGCTAGTTTCCGGGACAGGGAGAGTAACTATGGCTACACCTTC.

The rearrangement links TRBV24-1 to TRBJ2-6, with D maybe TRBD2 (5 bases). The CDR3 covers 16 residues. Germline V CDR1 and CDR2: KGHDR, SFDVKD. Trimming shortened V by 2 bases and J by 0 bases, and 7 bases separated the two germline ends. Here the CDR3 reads CATSDSGFSGANVLTF. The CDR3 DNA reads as TGTGCCACCAGTGATTCGGGGTTCTCTGGGGCCAACGTCCTGACTTTC.

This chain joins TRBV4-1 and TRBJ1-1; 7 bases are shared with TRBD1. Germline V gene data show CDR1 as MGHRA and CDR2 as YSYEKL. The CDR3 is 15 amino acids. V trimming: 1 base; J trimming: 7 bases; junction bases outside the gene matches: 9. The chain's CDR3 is CASSQVTTGTVEAFF. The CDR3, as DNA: TGCGCCAGCAGCCAAGTGACTACCGGGACAGTTGAAGCTTTCTTT.

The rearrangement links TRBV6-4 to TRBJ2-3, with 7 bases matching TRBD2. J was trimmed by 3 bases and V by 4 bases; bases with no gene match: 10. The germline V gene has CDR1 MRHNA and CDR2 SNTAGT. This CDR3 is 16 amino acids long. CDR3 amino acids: CASSARYDGRTDTQYF. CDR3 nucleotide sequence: TGTGCCAGCAGTGCCCGTTATGACGGGAGGACAGATACGCAGTATTTT.